This passage covers 6 T cell receptor beta chains from one sample sequenced in a study of blood T cell repertoires in COVID-19. Only in-frame clones appear in the TCRdb table, and some are missing; sequencing was by immunoSEQ multiplex PCR. This table holds about 210,000 clones, approximately 80% found once. Sequencing was carried out using peripheral blood. These receptors were obtained from a human donor in a cohort sampled during active COVID-19.

V gene TRBV5-1 combines with J gene TRBJ2-7, with 9 bases identical to TRBD1. CDR1 SGHRS and CDR2 YFSETQ come from the germline V gene. V shed 3 bases, J shed 4 bases, and the junction held 5 bases outside the gene matches. The CDR3 consists of 14 residues. The DNA for the CDR3 is TGCGCCAGCAGCTCCACAGGGGGCAGGTACGAGCAGTACTTC. It is translated as CASSSTGGRYEQYF.

V and J are TRBV4-3 and TRBJ2-7, with 9 bases matching TRBD1. CDR1 and CDR2 from the germline V gene are LGHNA and YSLEER. This CDR3 contains 14 residues. With V trimmed by 3 bases and J by 7 bases, 7 bases remained unmatched. The CDR3 DNA sequence: TGCGCCAGCAGCCACGGGACAGGGTCAAAAGAGCAGTACTTC. Translated, it gives CASSHGTGSKEQYF.

The chain joins TRBV7-3 to TRBJ2-2, with D possibly TRBD1 on 5 matching bases. Trimming took 5 bases from V and 7 from J, leaving 26 bases between them. The CDR3 is 18 amino acids. Germline CDR1 is SGHTA and CDR2 is FQGTGA. The CDR3 reads CASSQSPYDSRDVGELFF. In nucleotides, the CDR3 is TGTGCCAGCAGCCAAAGTCCCTACGACAGTAGAGACGTCGGGGAGCTGTTTTTT.

The chain couples TRBV19 to TRBJ2-1; tentative D call: TRBD1 (5 bases). V was clipped by 3 bases and J by 7 bases, with 10 bases between them. Germline CDR1 LNHDA, CDR2 SQIVND (reference sequence). The CDR3 has 13 amino acids. Here the CDR3 DNA reads TGTGCCAGTAGTATGGATAGGGGTAATGAGCAGTTCTTC. Translation: CASSMDRGNEQFF.

The genes are TRBV2 and TRBJ2-3; 7 bases match TRBD2. The V and J ends lost 3 bases and 7 bases, in that order; junction bases with no gene match: 4. This CDR3 has 13 residues. Germline loops: CDR1 SNHLY, CDR2 FYNNEI. CDR3 sequence: CASSDLTSNTQYF. The DNA for the CDR3 is TGTGCCAGCAGTGACTTGACTAGCAATACGCAGTATTTT.

The chain links TRBV7-2 to TRBJ2-1; 12 bases align to TRBD1. CDR1 SGHTA and CDR2 FQGNSA come from the germline V gene. The length of the CDR3 is 14 residues. Unmatched junction bases numbered 6, after V lost 8 bases and J lost 7 bases. CDR3 DNA: TGTGCCAGCCAGGGACAGGGGGCGAGGAATGAGCAGTTCTTC. Translated: CASQGQGARNEQFF. The full variable domain, completed using reference TRBV7-2 and TRBJ2-1, is GAGVSQSPSNKVTEKGKDVELRCDPISGHTALYWYRQSLGQGLEFLIYFQGNSAPDKSGLPSDRFSAERTGGSVSTLTIQRTQQEDSAVYLCASQGQGARNEQFFGPGTRLTVL.